The rows below give T cell receptor beta chains drawn from one sample of a study of cytomegalovirus exposure and HLA in healthy donors. This table comes from immunoSEQ multiplex PCR, and its TCRdb copy is limited to in-frame clones, with some not included. Here the sample spans roughly 100,000 clones, approximately 82% being singletons. The specimen sequenced was PBMCs. Receptors were obtained from a man aged 40-49 years in good health and CMV-seronegative. Both conserved end residues are part of each CDR3. The order of the fields is V gene, D gene, J gene, clone size, CDR3 protein, CDR3 DNA. The D gene is left open where the match is weak. Only some rows state a clone size, as once, few, many or a class for expanded clones.

>TRBV7-9|NA|TRBJ1-1|NA
CSSSLSTGPAFF
TGTTCCAGCAGCTTGTCGACAGGACCGGCTTTCTTT
>TRBV7-3|TRBD2|TRBJ2-3|NA
CASSLLAGRPGTQYF
TGTGCCAGCAGCTTACTAGCGGGGCGCCCCGGTACGCAGTATTTT
>TRBV6-5|NA|TRBJ1-2|NA
CASSYSPIRNYGYTF
TGTGCCAGCAGTTACTCTCCGATTCGGAACTATGGCTACACCTTC
>TRBV7-9|NA|TRBJ2-7|NA
CASSLANGTGYEQYF
TGTGCCAGCAGCTTAGCAAACGGCACGGGCTACGAGCAGTACTTC
>TRBV29-1|TRBD2|TRBJ2-1|NA
CSVGGDAYNEQFF
TGCAGCGTGGGGGGGGACGCCTACAATGAGCAGTTCTTC
>TRBV2|TRBD1|TRBJ1-4|NA
CASTKATGGNEKLFF
TGTGCCAGCACGAAGGCGACAGGGGGTAATGAAAAACTGTTTTTT
>TRBV5-1|TRBD2|TRBJ2-7|few
CASSLAFLAGGADYEQYF
TGCGCCAGCAGCTTGGCGTTTCTAGCGGGGGGGGCCGACTACGAGCAGTACTTC
>TRBV9|TRBD2|TRBJ2-5|NA
CASSSYSGGDQETQYF
TGTGCCAGCAGCTCTTATAGCGGGGGGGATCAAGAGACCCAGTACTTC
>TRBV4-1|NA|TRBJ1-5|NA
CASSQERDPNQPQHF
TGCGCCAGCAGCCAAGAGCGGGATCCCAATCAGCCCCAGCATTTT
>TRBV4-3|TRBD1|TRBJ1-2|once
CASSQVGQGAYGYTF
TGCGCCAGCAGCCAAGTTGGGCAGGGGGCGTATGGCTACACCTTC
>TRBV18|TRBD1|TRBJ2-7|NA
CASSPGTGIYEQYF
TGTGCCAGCTCACCCGGGACAGGGATCTACGAGCAGTACTTC
>TRBV5-1|TRBD1|TRBJ1-2|once
CASRPQASGGFGYTF
TGCGCCAGCAGACCCCAAGCCTCAGGGGGCTTTGGCTACACCTTC
>TRBV19|NA|TRBJ1-2|NA
CASSPTGSPYGYTF
TGTGCCAGTAGTCCCACAGGATCTCCCTATGGCTACACCTTC
>TRBV5-1|NA|TRBJ2-2|NA
CASSLERGSGELFF
TGCGCCAGCAGCTTGGAAAGAGGGTCCGGGGAGCTGTTTTTT
>TRBV25-1|NA|TRBJ2-7|NA
CASSENLARVKSYEQYF
TGTGCCAGCAGTGAAAATCTGGCCAGGGTCAAGTCCTACGAGCAGTACTTC
>TRBV11-3|NA|TRBJ2-3|NA
CASSSGSWGSTDTQYF
TGTGCCAGCAGCTCCGGGAGTTGGGGTAGCACAGATACGCAGTATTTT
>TRBV10-3|NA|TRBJ1-5|NA
CAISEEGRGNQPQHF
TGTGCCATCAGTGAGGAAGGGAGGGGAAATCAGCCCCAGCATTTT
>TRBV19|NA|TRBJ1-4|NA
CASASGENEKLFF
TGTGCCAGCGCCTCCGGGGAGAATGAAAAACTGTTTTTT
>TRBV15|NA|TRBJ1-2|NA
CATSREVGGGYTF
TGTGCCACCAGCAGAGAGGTAGGGGGTGGCTACACCTTC
>TRBV12-5|NA|TRBJ1-2|NA
CASGLLGTPNYGYTF
TGTGCTAGTGGTTTGCTTGGGACACCAAACTATGGCTACACCTTC
>TRBV7-9|TRBD2|TRBJ2-3|NA
CASSPGLAGGGTQYF
TGTGCCAGCAGCCCGGGACTAGCGGGGGGTGGTACGCAGTATTTT
>TRBV6-5|NA|TRBJ1-4|NA
CASSYSQGPTNEKLFF
TGTGCCAGCAGTTACTCCCAGGGGCCAACTAATGAAAAACTGTTTTTT
>TRBV2|NA|TRBJ2-5|NA
CASSQTWLAQETQYF
TGTGCCAGCAGCCAGACTTGGCTAGCGCAAGAGACCCAGTACTTC
>TRBV10-1|NA|TRBJ2-2|NA
CASSESRGGGTGELFF
TGCGCCAGCAGTGAGTCGCGAGGGGGGGGGACCGGGGAGCTGTTTTTT
>TRBV29-1|NA|TRBJ2-1|NA
CSAGLYNEQFF
TGCAGCGCCGGACTATACAATGAGCAGTTCTTC
>TRBV14|TRBD1|TRBJ2-2|NA
CASSQEKGALFPGELFF
TGTGCCAGCAGCCAAGAAAAGGGGGCGCTTTTCCCCGGGGAGCTGTTTTTT
>TRBV20-1|NA|TRBJ2-7|NA
CSARRAYEQYF
TGCAGTGCGCGGAGGGCCTACGAGCAGTACTTC
>TRBV5-4|NA|TRBJ1-1|NA
CASSLRLQNTEAFF
TGTGCCAGCAGCTTAAGACTCCAGAACACTGAAGCTTTCTTT
>TRBV5-6|TRBD1|TRBJ1-4|NA
CASSQNRGFNEKLFF
TGTGCCAGCAGCCAAAACAGGGGTTTTAATGAAAAACTGTTTTTT
>TRBV18|NA|TRBJ2-2|NA
CASSLVDSLSLGTGELFF
TGTGCCAGCTCACTCGTGGACAGTCTGTCCCTGGGGACCGGGGAGCTGTTTTTT
>TRBV14|TRBD2|TRBJ2-7|few
CASSQDEERGGTVQYF
TGTGCCAGCAGCCAAGATGAGGAGCGGGGGGGCACGGTGCAGTACTTC
>TRBV6-6|TRBD1|TRBJ2-1|NA
CASSYDGTGGDNEQFF
TGTGCCAGCAGTTATGACGGGACAGGGGGGGACAATGAGCAGTTCTTC
>TRBV4-1|NA|TRBJ2-7|NA
CASSQDFGYGYEQYF
TGCGCCAGCAGCCAAGATTTCGGGTACGGCTACGAGCAGTACTTC
>TRBV7-6|TRBD2|TRBJ2-7|few
CASSRVTSGGTSYEQYF
TGTGCCAGCAGCCGAGTGACTAGCGGGGGGACTTCCTACGAGCAGTACTTC
>TRBV6-5|TRBD1|TRBJ1-5|NA
CASSPQGSGNQPQHF
TGTGCCAGCAGTCCACAGGGGTCTGGCAATCAGCCCCAGCATTTT
>TRBV9|NA|TRBJ1-3|NA
CASSVGGGHSGNTIYF
TGTGCCAGCAGCGTAGGGGGAGGCCACTCTGGAAACACCATATATTTT
>TRBV4-2|TRBD1|TRBJ1-4|NA
CASSQDRDRGMVHEKLFF
TGTGCCAGCAGCCAAGATAGGGACAGGGGAATGGTTCATGAAAAACTGTTTTTT
>TRBV4-2|NA|TRBJ2-2|once
CASSQVAGTQNTGELFF
TGTGCCAGCAGCCAAGTGGCCGGGACTCAGAACACCGGGGAGCTGTTTTTT
>TRBV4-2|TRBD1|TRBJ2-7|NA
CASSQGDREREQYF
TGTGCCAGCAGCCAAGGGGACAGGGAGAGAGAGCAGTACTTC
>TRBV2|NA|TRBJ1-5|once
CASSEESGEQPQHF
TGTGCCAGCAGTGAAGAGTCAGGGGAGCAGCCCCAGCATTTT
>TRBV14|TRBD2|TRBJ2-7|NA
CASSRLAGVEQYF
TGTGCCAGCAGCCGTCTAGCGGGGGTCGAGCAGTACTTC
>TRBV11-3|TRBD2|TRBJ2-5|NA
CASSLGGLAEETQYF
TGTGCCAGCAGCTTAGGCGGACTAGCGGAAGAGACCCAGTACTTC
>TRBV19|NA|TRBJ1-2|few
CASSWGGGPYGYTF
TGTGCCAGTAGTTGGGGAGGTGGACCATATGGCTACACCTTC
>TRBV13|NA|TRBJ2-2|NA
CASSLNRDFVWELFF
TGTGCCAGCAGCCTAAACCGGGACTTCGTATGGGAGCTGTTTTTT
>TRBV25-1|NA|TRBJ1-3|NA
CASSTGHTIYF
TGTGCCAGCTCCACAGGGCACACCATATATTTT
>TRBV7-3|TRBD2|TRBJ2-1|NA
CASSLDAGTSGGRSYNEQFF
TGTGCCAGCAGCTTGGACGCCGGGACTAGCGGGGGACGCTCCTACAATGAGCAGTTCTTC
>TRBV7-6|NA|TRBJ2-1|NA
CASSSPQGQQFF
TGTGCCAGCAGCTCACCGCAGGGCCAGCAGTTCTTC
>TRBV19|NA|TRBJ2-1|NA
CASSITYRYNEQFF
TGTGCCAGTAGTATTACTTACCGTTACAATGAGCAGTTCTTC
>TRBV6-1|TRBD2|TRBJ2-2|NA
CAIRGGKSGELFF
TGTGCCATCCGGGGGGGGAAATCCGGGGAGCTGTTTTTT
>TRBV7-7|TRBD1|TRBJ2-3|NA
CASSLGTGLTDTQYF
TGTGCTAGCAGCTTAGGGACAGGGCTCACAGATACGCAGTATTTT
>TRBV2|NA|TRBJ1-5|NA
CASSERHMGNQPQHF
TGTGCCAGCAGTGAAAGACATATGGGCAATCAGCCCCAGCATTTT
>TRBV4-1|TRBD2|TRBJ2-5|few
CASSLAGVAGGQETQYF
TGCGCCAGCAGCCTCGCCGGGGTAGCGGGGGGACAAGAGACCCAGTACTTC
>TRBV6-5|TRBD1|TRBJ2-1|NA
CASSRPGQGTNEQFF
TGTGCCAGCAGTCGACCGGGACAGGGCACCAATGAGCAGTTCTTC
>TRBV11-2|NA|TRBJ1-2|NA
CASSLDGGGYGYTF
TGTGCCAGCAGCTTAGATGGGGGGGGCTATGGCTACACCTTC
>TRBV2|NA|TRBJ1-6|NA
CASSGGPSSYNSPLHF
TGTGCCAGCAGTGGAGGGCCCAGCTCCTATAATTCACCCCTCCACTTT
>TRBV2|NA|TRBJ2-5|NA
CASSDQGQETQYF
TGTGCCAGCAGTGACCAGGGGCAAGAGACCCAGTACTTC
>TRBV6-1|TRBD1|TRBJ2-1|NA
CAATGGINYNEQFF
TGTGCCGCAACAGGGGGCATAAACTACAATGAGCAGTTCTTC
>TRBV29-1|NA|TRBJ2-1|NA
CSALLFQYNEQFF
TGCAGCGCCCTCCTTTTTCAGTACAATGAGCAGTTCTTC
>TRBV4-1|NA|TRBJ2-2|NA
CASSQERGTGELFF
TGCGCCAGCAGCCAAGAAAGAGGGACCGGGGAGCTGTTTTTT